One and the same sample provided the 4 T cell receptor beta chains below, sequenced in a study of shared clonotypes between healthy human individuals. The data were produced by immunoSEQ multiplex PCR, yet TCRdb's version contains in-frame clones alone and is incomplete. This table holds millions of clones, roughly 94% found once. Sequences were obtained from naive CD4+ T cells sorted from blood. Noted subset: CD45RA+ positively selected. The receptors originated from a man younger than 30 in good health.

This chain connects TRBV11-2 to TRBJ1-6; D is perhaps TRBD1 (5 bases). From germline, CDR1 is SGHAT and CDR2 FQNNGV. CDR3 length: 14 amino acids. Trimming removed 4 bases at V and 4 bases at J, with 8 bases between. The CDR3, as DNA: TGTGCCAGCAGCTCGCCAGGGTATAATTCACCCCTCCACTTT. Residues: CASSSPGYNSPLHF.

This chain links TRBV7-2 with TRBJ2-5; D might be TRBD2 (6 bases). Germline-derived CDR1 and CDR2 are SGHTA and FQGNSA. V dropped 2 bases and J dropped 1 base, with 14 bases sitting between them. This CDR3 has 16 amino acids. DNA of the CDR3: TGTGCCAGCAGCTTATTGCTAGCGACAGCCCAAGAGACCCAGTACTTC. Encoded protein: CASSLLLATAQETQYF. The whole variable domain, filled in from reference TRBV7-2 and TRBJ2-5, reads GAGVSQSPSNKVTEKGKDVELRCDPISGHTALYWYRQSLGQGLEFLIYFQGNSAPDKSGLPSDRFSAERTGGSVSTLTIQRTQQEDSAVYLCASSLLLATAQETQYFGPGTRLLVL.

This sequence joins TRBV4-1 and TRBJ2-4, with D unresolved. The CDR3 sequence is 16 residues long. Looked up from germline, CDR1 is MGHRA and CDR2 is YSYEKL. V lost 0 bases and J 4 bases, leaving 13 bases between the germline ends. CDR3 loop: CASSQDRQVLKNIQYF. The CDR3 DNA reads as TGCGCCAGCAGCCAAGATAGGCAAGTGCTGAAAAACATTCAGTACTTC.

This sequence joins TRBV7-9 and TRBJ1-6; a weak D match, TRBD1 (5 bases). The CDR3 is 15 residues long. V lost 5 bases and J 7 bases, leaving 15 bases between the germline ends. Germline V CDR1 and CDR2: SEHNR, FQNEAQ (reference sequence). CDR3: CASSTGRGPNSPLHF. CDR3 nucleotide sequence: TGTGCCAGCAGCACCGGACGGGGCCCCAATTCACCCCTCCACTTT.